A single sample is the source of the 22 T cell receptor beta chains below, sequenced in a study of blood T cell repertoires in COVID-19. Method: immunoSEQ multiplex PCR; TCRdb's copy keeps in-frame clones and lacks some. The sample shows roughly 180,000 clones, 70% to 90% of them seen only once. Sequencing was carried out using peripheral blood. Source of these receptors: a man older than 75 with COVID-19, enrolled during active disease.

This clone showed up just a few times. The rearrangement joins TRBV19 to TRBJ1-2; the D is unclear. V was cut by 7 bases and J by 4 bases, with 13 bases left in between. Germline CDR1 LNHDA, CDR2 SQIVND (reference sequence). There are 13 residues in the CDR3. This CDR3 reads CASTQEDRYGYTF. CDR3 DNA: TGTGCCAGTACCCAGGAGGACCGCTATGGCTACACCTTC.

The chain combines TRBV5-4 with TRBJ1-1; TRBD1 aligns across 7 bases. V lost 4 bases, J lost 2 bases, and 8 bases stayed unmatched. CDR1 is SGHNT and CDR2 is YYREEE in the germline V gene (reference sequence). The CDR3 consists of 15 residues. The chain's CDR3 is CASSPRGTANTEAFF. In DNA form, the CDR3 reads TGTGCCAGCAGCCCGAGAGGGACAGCTAACACTGAAGCTTTCTTT. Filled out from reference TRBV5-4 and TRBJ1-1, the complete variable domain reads ETGVTQSPTHLIKTRGQQVTLRCSSQSGHNTVSWYQQALGQGPQFIFQYYREEENGRGNFPPRFSGLQFPNYSSELNVNALELDDSALYLCASSPRGTANTEAFFGQGTRLTVV.

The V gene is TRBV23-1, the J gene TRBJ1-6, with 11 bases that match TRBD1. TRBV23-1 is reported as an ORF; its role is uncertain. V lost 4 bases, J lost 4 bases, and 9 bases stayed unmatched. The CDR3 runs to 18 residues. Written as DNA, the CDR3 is TGCGCCAGCAGTCCCGGACAGGGGGCCAAAATTTATAATTCACCCCTCCACTTT. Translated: CASSPGQGAKIYNSPLHF.

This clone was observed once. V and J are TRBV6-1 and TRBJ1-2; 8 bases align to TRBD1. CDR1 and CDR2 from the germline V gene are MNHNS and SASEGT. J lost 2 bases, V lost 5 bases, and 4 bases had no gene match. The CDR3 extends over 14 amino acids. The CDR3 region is CASSTTGENYGYTF. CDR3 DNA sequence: TGTGCCAGCAGTACGACAGGGGAGAACTATGGCTACACCTTC.

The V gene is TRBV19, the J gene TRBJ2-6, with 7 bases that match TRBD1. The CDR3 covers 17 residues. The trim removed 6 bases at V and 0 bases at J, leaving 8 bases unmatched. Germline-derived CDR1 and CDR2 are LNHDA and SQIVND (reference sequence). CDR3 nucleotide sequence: TGTGCCAGTAGCGACAGGGCCGGACGCTCTGGGGCCAACGTCCTGACTTTC. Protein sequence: CASSDRAGRSGANVLTF.

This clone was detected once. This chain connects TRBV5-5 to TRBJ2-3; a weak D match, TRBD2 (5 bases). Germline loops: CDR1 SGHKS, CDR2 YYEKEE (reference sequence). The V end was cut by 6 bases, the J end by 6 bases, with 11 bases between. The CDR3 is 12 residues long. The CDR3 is CASTHPGDTQYF. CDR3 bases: TGTGCCAGCACCCACCCGGGGGATACGCAGTATTTT.

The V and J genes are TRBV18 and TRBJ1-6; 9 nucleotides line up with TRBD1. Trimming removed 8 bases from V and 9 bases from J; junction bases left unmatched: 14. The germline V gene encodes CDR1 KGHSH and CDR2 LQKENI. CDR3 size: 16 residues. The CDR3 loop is CASTTGTGGIGSPLHF. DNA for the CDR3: TGTGCCAGCACCACCGGCACAGGGGGCATCGGTTCACCCCTCCACTTT.

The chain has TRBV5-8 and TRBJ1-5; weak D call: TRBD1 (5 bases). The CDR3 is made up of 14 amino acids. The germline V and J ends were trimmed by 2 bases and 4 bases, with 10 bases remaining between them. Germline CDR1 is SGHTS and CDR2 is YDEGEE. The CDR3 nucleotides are TGTGCCAGCAGCTTATGGGGCGTGAATCAGCCCCAGCATTTT. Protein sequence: CASSLWGVNQPQHF.

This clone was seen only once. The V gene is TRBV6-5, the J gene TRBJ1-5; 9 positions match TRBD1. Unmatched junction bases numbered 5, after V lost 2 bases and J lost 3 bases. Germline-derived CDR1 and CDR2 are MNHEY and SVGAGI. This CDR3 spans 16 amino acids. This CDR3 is CASSYPQGASNQPQHF. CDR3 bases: TGTGCCAGCAGTTACCCACAGGGGGCCTCCAATCAGCCCCAGCATTTT.

Here the CDR3 reads CASRVRGVSNQPQHF. Written as DNA, the CDR3 is TGTGCCAGCAGGGTGCGGGGGGTTAGCAATCAGCCCCAGCATTTT. The rearrangement joins TRBV2 to TRBJ1-5, with D tentatively TRBD1 (5 bases). Deletions cut 6 bases from V and 0 bases from J, with 12 bases between. The CDR3 contains 15 residues. Per germline, CDR1 SNHLY and CDR2 FYNNEI. The variable domain in full, with the rest retrieved from reference TRBV2 and TRBJ1-5, is EPEVTQTPSHQVTQMGQEVILRCVPISNHLYFYWYRQILGQKVEFLVSFYNNEISEKSEIFDDQFSVERPDGSNFTLKIRSTKLEDSAMYFCASRVRGVSNQPQHFGDGTRLSIL.

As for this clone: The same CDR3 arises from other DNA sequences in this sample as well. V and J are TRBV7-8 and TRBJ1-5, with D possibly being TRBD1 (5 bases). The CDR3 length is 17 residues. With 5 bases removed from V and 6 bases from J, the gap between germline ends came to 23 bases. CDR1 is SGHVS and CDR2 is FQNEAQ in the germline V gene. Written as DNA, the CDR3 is TGTGCCAGCAGCCCGCGGACTGGGTGGGGGAGGGCTCAGCCCCAGCATTTT. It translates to CASSPRTGWGRAQPQHF. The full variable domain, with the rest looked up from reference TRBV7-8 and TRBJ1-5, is GAGVSQSPRYKVAKRGQDVALRCDPISGHVSLFWYQQALGQGPEFLTYFQNEAQLDKSGLPSDRFFAERPEGSVSTLKIQRTQQEDSAVYLCASSPRTGWGRAQPQHFGDGTRLSIL.

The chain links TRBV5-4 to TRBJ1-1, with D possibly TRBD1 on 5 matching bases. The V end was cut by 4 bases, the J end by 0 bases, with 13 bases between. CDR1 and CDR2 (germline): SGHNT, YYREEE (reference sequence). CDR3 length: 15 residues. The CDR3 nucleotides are TGTGCCAGCAGCCCAGGGTATAACATGAACACTGAAGCTTTCTTT. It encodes CASSPGYNMNTEAFF.

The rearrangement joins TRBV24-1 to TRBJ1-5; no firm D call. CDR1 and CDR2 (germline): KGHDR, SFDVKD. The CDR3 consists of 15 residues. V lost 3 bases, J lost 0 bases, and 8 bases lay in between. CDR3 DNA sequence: TGTGCCACCAGTGATGGGCAGTATAGCAATCAGCCCCAGCATTTT. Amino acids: CATSDGQYSNQPQHF.

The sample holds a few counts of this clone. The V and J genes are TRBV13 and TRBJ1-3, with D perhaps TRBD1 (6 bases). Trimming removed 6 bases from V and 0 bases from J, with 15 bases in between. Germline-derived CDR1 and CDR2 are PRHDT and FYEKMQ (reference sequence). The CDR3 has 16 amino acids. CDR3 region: CASSFRAQGSGNTIYF. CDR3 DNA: TGTGCCAGCAGTTTTAGAGCACAGGGCTCTGGAAACACCATATATTTT.

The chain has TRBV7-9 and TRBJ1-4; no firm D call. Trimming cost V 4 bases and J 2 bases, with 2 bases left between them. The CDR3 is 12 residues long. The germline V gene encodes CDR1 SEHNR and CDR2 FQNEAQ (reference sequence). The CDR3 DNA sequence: TGTGCCAGCAGCTCGACTAATGAAAAACTGTTTTTT. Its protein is CASSSTNEKLFF.

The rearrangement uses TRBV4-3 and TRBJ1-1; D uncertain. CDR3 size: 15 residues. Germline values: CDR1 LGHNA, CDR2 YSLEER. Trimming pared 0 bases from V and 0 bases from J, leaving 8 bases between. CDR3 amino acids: CASSQERALNTEAFF. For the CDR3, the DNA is TGCGCCAGCAGCCAAGAGCGGGCCTTGAACACTGAAGCTTTCTTT.

Here the CDR3 DNA reads TGCGCCAGCAGAACAGCAACTAACTATGGCTACACCTTC. As protein: CASRTATNYGYTF. V gene TRBV5-1 combines with J gene TRBJ1-2, with D unresolved. V lost 5 bases and J 0 bases, leaving 8 bases between the germline ends. Germline V gene data show CDR1 as SGHRS and CDR2 as YFSETQ. The CDR3 spans 13 residues.

The CDR3 DNA reads as TGCGCCAGCAGCCAAGGCAGCAGGGGAAGGGATGGCTACACCTTC. Protein product: CASSQGSRGRDGYTF. The rearrangement joins TRBV4-1 to TRBJ1-2; D is possibly TRBD1 (6 bases). CDR1 is MGHRA and CDR2 is YSYEKL in the germline V gene. This CDR3 has 15 amino acids. Trimming left V 1 base short and J 6 bases short, with 15 bases between.

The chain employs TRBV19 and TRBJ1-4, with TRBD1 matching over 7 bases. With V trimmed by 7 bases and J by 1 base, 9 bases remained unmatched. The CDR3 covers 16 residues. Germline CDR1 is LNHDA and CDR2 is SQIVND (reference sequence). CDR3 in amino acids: CASTRDSSGTNEKLFF. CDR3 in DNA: TGTGCCAGTACCAGGGACAGTTCGGGAACTAATGAAAAACTGTTTTTT.

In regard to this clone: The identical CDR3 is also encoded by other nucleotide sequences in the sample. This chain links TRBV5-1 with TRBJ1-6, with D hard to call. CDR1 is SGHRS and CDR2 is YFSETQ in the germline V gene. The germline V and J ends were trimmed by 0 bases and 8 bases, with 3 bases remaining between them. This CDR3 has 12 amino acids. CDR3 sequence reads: CASSLGDSPLHF. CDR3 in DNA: TGCGCCAGCAGCTTGGGCGATTCACCCCTCCACTTT.

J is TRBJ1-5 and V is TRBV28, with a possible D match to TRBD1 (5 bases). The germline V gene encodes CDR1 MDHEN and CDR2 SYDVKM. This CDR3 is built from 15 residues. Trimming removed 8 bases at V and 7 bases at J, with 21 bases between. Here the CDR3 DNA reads TGTGCCAGCCTGGGGGGGTCCGTCCCTGAGCAGCCCCAGCATTTT. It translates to CASLGGSVPEQPQHF.

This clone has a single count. CDR3 DNA sequence: TGCATTACAGAGGGAGCTTTCTTT. Protein product: CITEGAFF. The gene calls are TRBV29-1 and TRBJ1-1; unclear D gene. The V gene's germline CDR1 is SQVTM and CDR2 ANQGSEA. The CDR3 spans 8 residues. The full variable domain, completed using reference TRBV29-1 and TRBJ1-1, is SAVISQKPSRDICQRGTSLTIQCQVDSQVTMMFWYRQQPGQSLTLIATANQGSEATYESGFVIDKFPISRPNLTFSTLTVSNMSPEDSSIYLCITEGAFFGQGTRLTVV.